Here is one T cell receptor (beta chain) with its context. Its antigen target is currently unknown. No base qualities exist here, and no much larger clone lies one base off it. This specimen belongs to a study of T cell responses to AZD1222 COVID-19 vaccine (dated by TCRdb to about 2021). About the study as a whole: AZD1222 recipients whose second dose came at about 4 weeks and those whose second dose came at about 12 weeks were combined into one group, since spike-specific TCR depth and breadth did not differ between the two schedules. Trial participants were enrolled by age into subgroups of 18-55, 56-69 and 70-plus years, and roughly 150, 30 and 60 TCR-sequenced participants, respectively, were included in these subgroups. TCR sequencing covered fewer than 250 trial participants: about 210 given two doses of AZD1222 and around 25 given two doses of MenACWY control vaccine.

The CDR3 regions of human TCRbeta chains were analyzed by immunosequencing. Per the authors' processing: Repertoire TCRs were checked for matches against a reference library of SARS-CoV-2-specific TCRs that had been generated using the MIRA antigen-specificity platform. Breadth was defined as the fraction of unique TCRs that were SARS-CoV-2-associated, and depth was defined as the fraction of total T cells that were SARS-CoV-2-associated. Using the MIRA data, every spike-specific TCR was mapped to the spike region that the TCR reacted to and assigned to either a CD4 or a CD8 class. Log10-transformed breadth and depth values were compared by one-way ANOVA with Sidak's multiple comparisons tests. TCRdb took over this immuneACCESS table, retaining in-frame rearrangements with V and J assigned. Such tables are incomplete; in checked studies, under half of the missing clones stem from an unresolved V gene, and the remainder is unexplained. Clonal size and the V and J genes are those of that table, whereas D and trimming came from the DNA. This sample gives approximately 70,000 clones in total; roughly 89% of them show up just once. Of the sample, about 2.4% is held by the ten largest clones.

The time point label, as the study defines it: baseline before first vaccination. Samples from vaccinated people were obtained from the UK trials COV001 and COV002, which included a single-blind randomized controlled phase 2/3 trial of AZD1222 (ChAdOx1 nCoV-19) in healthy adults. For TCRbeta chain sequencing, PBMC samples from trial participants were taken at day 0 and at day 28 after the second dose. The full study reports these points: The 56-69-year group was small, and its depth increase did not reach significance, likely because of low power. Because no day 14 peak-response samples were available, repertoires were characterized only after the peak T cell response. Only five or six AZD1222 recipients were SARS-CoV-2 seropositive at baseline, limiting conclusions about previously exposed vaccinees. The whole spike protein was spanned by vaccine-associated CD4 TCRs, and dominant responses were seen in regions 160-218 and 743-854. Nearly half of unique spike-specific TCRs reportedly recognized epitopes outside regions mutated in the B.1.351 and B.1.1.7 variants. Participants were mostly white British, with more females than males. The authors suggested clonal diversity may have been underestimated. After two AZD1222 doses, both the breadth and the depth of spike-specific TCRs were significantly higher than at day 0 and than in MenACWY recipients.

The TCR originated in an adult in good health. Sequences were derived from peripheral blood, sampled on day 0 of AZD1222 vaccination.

The DNA sequence is given as TGTGCCAGCAGCTTAGTTTTTGGCGGGGGGGCCACAGATACGCAGTATTTT. The translation is CASSLVFGGGATDTQYF. The chain is assembled from TRBV7-2 and TRBJ2-3; TRBD2 lines up with 9 middle nucleotides. The CDR3 goes from the cysteine to the phenylalanine over 17 residues. Of all the DNA, just the CDR3 is kept, 51 bases in frame from base 1. V is pruned by 1 base and J by 2 bases, leaving 7 bases of the junction without a gene match. Sequences SGHTA (CDR1) and FQGNSA (CDR2) are obtained from the germline V gene.